This T cell receptor beta chain was obtained from a study of T cell responses to AZD1222 COVID-19 vaccine. Study-level background: Second-dose timings of about 4 or about 12 weeks were pooled.

Points on this clone: Its antigen is as yet unknown. This specimen includes other DNA sequences encoding the same CDR3.

V was trimmed by 4 bases and J by 0 bases, leaving 7 bases between them. The CDR3 runs to 14 residues. The germline CDR1 and CDR2 sequences are SNHLY and FYNNEI. Profiled with immunoSEQ multiplex PCR; TCRdb holds only in-frame clones, not every one. Of roughly 100,000 clones in the sample, 85% to 90% are singletons; the top ten hold 3.7%. General observations from the study: Regions 160-218 and 743-854 held dominance among vaccine-associated CD4 TCRs, which spanned spike. Recipients of AZD1222 seropositive at baseline numbered only 5 to 7.

The sequencing here drew on peripheral blood, taken on day 0 of AZD1222 vaccination. The source is an adult in good health. The chain carries TRBV2 and TRBJ1-5; a possible D gene is TRBD1 (5 bases). The CDR3 protein is CASSAGNSNQPQHF. Here the CDR3 DNA reads TGTGCCAGCAGTGCAGGGAATAGCAATCAGCCCCAGCATTTT.